The 29 T cell receptor beta chains reported below all come from one sample, sequenced in a study of cytomegalovirus exposure and HLA in healthy donors. This PCR relied on a set of 60 Vbeta primers and 13 Jbeta primers. Sequenced by immunoSEQ multiplex PCR; TCRdb stores in-frame clones only, minus some. Here the sample spans tens of thousands of clones, around two thirds being singletons. The source material was PBMCs. Every receptor here comes from a woman aged 50 to 65 in good health and CMV-seropositive.

The chain recombines TRBV2 with TRBJ1-4; no definite D call. Per the germline V gene, CDR1 is SNHLY and CDR2 is FYNNEI. Trimming cost V 9 bases and J 8 bases, with 16 bases left between them. CDR3 length: 13 amino acids. In DNA, the CDR3 is TGTGCCAGTCACAGACACACTCGGGAAAAACTGTTTTTT. Protein: CASHRHTREKLFF.

This clone has a single count. The CDR3 spells CASSRRGLAGDYNEQFF. The CDR3 region has the DNA TGTGCCAGCAGCCGACGCGGACTAGCGGGGGACTACAATGAGCAGTTCTTC. The chain combines TRBV7-2 with TRBJ2-1; 13 bases match TRBD2. CDR3 length equals 17 residues. CDR1 is SGHTA, CDR2 FQGNSA, per germline. V dropped 5 bases and J dropped 3; count of bases not matched to a gene: 7.

This clone came up a few times. This chain links TRBV18 with TRBJ1-6; TRBD1 matches at 10 bases. Germline CDR1 is KGHSH and CDR2 is LQKENI. The CDR3 runs 15 residues. V was clipped by 2 bases and J by 10 bases; unmatched bases: 5. CDR3 sequence: CASSPGDRGYSPLHF. The CDR3 nucleotides are TGTGCCAGCTCACCAGGGGACAGGGGATACTCACCCCTCCACTTT. Together with reference TRBV18 and TRBJ1-6, the CDR3 gives the full variable domain: NAGVMQNPRHLVRRRGQEARLRCSPMKGHSHVYWYRQLPEEGLKFMVYLQKENIIDESGMPKERFSAEFPKEGPSILRIQQVVRGDSAAYFCASSPGDRGYSPLHFGNGTRLTVT.

This clone was seen more than once but under ten times. A junction boundary mismatches the germline segment, possibly from a read error. The chain has TRBV7-9 and TRBJ1-6; 7 positions match TRBD1. The length of the CDR3 is 16 residues. Per germline, CDR1 SEHNR and CDR2 FQNEAQ (reference sequence). The CDR3 protein is CSSGTYRGRGNSPLHF. CDR3 sequence (DNA): TGTTCCAGCGGAACATACAGGGGTCGAGGGAATTCACCCCTCCACTTT.

This chain joins TRBV27 and TRBJ2-7, with a tentative D call TRBD2 (6 bases). Trimming took 3 bases from V and 0 from J, leaving 12 bases between them. The V gene's germline CDR1 is MNHEY and CDR2 SMNVEV (reference sequence). The length of the CDR3 is 15 residues. This CDR3 reads CASSFGVGSSYEQYV. CDR3 sequence (DNA): TGTGCCAGCAGTTTCGGCGTCGGGAGCTCCTACGAGCAGTACGTC.

The chain combines TRBV7-3 with TRBJ2-5; 12 bases line up with TRBD1. V shed 1 base and J 5 bases; nucleotides not matched to a gene: 8. This CDR3 is built from 17 residues. Germline V gene data show CDR1 as SGHTA and CDR2 as FQGTGA. The CDR3 is CASSLRGQGAIVETQYF. CDR3 nucleotide sequence: TGTGCCAGCAGCTTAAGGGGACAGGGGGCGATAGTGGAGACCCAGTACTTC.

The chain couples TRBV30 to TRBJ2-1; a possible D gene is TRBD1 (6 bases). This CDR3 is built from 12 residues. The V gene's germline CDR1 is GTSNPN and CDR2 SVGIG (reference sequence). V was pared by 0 bases and J by 11 bases, with 11 bases between. CDR3 protein: CAWSVLQGKQFF. Written as DNA, the CDR3 is TGTGCCTGGAGTGTTTTACAGGGTAAGCAGTTCTTC.

The chain combines TRBV6-5 with TRBJ1-2, with D perhaps TRBD1 (5 bases). The CDR3 runs to 13 residues. The germline V gene has CDR1 MNHEY and CDR2 SVGAGI. V was shortened by 2 bases and J by 8 bases, with 12 bases between the two germline ends. As DNA, the CDR3 is TGTGCCAGCAGTTACGGCAGGGAAGAAGGCTACACCTTC. It encodes CASSYGREEGYTF.

For the CDR3, the DNA is TGTGCCAGCAGTTTGGACAGGGGTAACACCGGGGAGCTGTTTTTT. It translates to CASSLDRGNTGELFF. The chain is built from TRBV28 and TRBJ2-2; 9 bases match TRBD1. This CDR3 contains 15 residues. After removal of 3 bases from V and 2 bases from J, the junction contained 1 base not matched to a gene. Germline V gene lookup returns CDR1 MDHEN and CDR2 SYDVKM.

V usage is TRBV14 and J usage is TRBJ2-5; unclear D gene. V gave up 7 bases and J gave up 5 bases, with 14 bases separating them. Germline V lookup: CDR1 SGHDN, CDR2 FVKESK. The CDR3 loop spans 13 amino acids. Here the CDR3 DNA reads TGTGCCAGCAATCTCCCGGGTGGGGAGACCCAGTACTTC. This gives the protein CASNLPGGETQYF. The whole variable domain, filled in from reference TRBV14 and TRBJ2-5, reads EAGVTQFPSHSVIEKGQTVTLRCDPISGHDNLYWYRRVMGKEIKFLLHFVKESKQDESGMPNNRFLAERTGGTYSTLKVQPAELEDSGVYFCASNLPGGETQYFGPGTRLLVL.

The CDR3 region has the DNA TGTGCCAGCAGCCCGGGACTAGCCACAGATACGCAGTATTTT. It yields the protein CASSPGLATDTQYF. The chain combines TRBV7-3 with TRBJ2-3; 9 bases fit TRBD2. V lost 5 bases to trimming and J lost 2 bases; unmatched junction nucleotides: 2. The germline gives CDR1 SGHTA, CDR2 FQGTGA. The CDR3 totals 14 residues.

The chain employs TRBV10-3 and TRBJ2-1, with 13 bases aligning to TRBD2. CDR3 length: 17 residues. Germline trimming cut 2 bases from V and 3 bases from J; bases unmatched to any gene: 4. The germline gives CDR1 ENHRY, CDR2 SYGVKD. CDR3 coding DNA: TGTGCCATCAGTGAGCCTGGGACTAGCGGGGACTACAATGAGCAGTTCTTC. Protein product: CAISEPGTSGDYNEQFF.

This clone was seen a few times. CDR3 in DNA: TGTGCCAGCAATCCTACAGGGTCTGGAAACACCATATATTTT. This codes for CASNPTGSGNTIYF. The chain links TRBV6-1 to TRBJ1-3, with a possible D match to TRBD1 (6 bases). The CDR3 length is 14 residues. In germline, CDR1 is MNHNS, CDR2 SASEGT. V was cut by 7 bases and J by 1 base, with 11 bases left in between.

The CDR3 loop reads CASSSSSYYSNQPQHF. The CDR3 bases are TGTGCCAGCAGTTCCTCCTCTTACTATAGCAATCAGCCCCAGCATTTT. The V call is TRBV28, the J call TRBJ1-5, with D uncertain. Germline CDR1 MDHEN, CDR2 SYDVKM. The CDR3 has 16 residues. The germline V and J ends were trimmed by 4 bases and 0 bases, with 13 bases remaining between them.

This chain joins TRBV6-1 and TRBJ2-2; no reliable D call. Germline V gives CDR1 MNHNS, CDR2 SASEGT. Trimming took off 7 bases at V and 5 bases at J, with 5 bases between the two ends. CDR3 length: 11 residues. The CDR3 region has the DNA TGTGCCAGCACCCTGACCGGGGAGCTGTTTTTT. This sequence encodes CASTLTGELFF.

The chain is built from TRBV2 and TRBJ2-1; D perhaps matches TRBD1 (7 bases). The length of the CDR3 is 16 residues. V lost 0 bases, J lost 3 bases, and 12 bases lay in between. CDR1 is SNHLY and CDR2 is FYNNEI in the germline V gene. The CDR3 bases are TGTGCCAGCAGTGAAGCGGGGGGACAGATCTACAATGAGCAGTTCTTC. It yields the protein CASSEAGGQIYNEQFF. Looking up the rest from reference TRBV2 and TRBJ2-1 gives the full variable domain: EPEVTQTPSHQVTQMGQEVILRCVPISNHLYFYWYRQILGQKVEFLVSFYNNEISEKSEIFDDQFSVERPDGSNFTLKIRSTKLEDSAMYFCASSEAGGQIYNEQFFGPGTRLTVL.

This clone has more than one count but fewer than ten. The chain has TRBV7-9 and TRBJ2-1; D may be TRBD2 (7 bases). V shed 2 bases and J shed 8 bases, with 19 bases lying between them. This CDR3 is 16 amino acids long. The germline gives CDR1 SEHNR, CDR2 FQNEAQ (reference sequence). The CDR3 DNA is TGTGCCAGCAGCTTACAAGGGGGGGCGAGGGTCGATGAGCAGTTCTTC. This encodes CASSLQGGARVDEQFF. Variable domain in full (rest from reference TRBV7-9 and TRBJ2-1): DTGVSQNPRHKITKRGQNVTFRCDPISEHNRLYWYRQTLGQGPEFLTYFQNEAQLEKSRLLSDRFSAERPKGSFSTLEIQRTEQGDSAMYLCASSLQGGARVDEQFFGPGTRLTVL.

V gene TRBV5-1 combines with J gene TRBJ2-5, with D perhaps matching TRBD2 (6 bases). The V end was cut by 5 bases, the J end by 4 bases, with 12 bases between. This CDR3 has 13 amino acids. Germline V gene sequence: CDR1 SGHRS, CDR2 YFSETQ. The chain's CDR3 is CASRRGEAETQYF. In DNA, the CDR3 is TGCGCCAGCAGACGCGGGGAGGCAGAGACCCAGTACTTC. Complete variable domain (other parts from reference TRBV5-1 and TRBJ2-5): KAGVTQTPRYLIKTRGQQVTLSCSPISGHRSVSWYQQTPGQGLQFLFEYFSETQRNKGNFPGRFSGRQFSNSRSEMNVSTLELGDSALYLCASRRGEAETQYFGPGTRLLVL.

For this clone: The junction does not match germline at one end; this may be a read error. V and J are TRBV4-1 and TRBJ2-1; D uncertain. CDR1 is MGHRA, CDR2 YSYEKL, per germline. The CDR3 runs 13 residues. In DNA form, the CDR3 reads TGTGCCAGCAGCCAAGATGAGCCCACGAGGAAGTTCTTC. It encodes CASSQDEPTRKFF.

This chain uses TRBV5-1 with TRBJ2-5, with 10 bases matching TRBD2. Germline V CDR1 and CDR2: SGHRS, YFSETQ. V shed 4 bases, J shed 2 bases, and the junction held 5 bases outside the gene matches. The CDR3 is 15 amino acids. For the CDR3, the DNA is TGCGCCAGCAGCCGTAGCGGGGGGCCACAAGAGACCCAGTACTTC. Translating gives CASSRSGGPQETQYF. Variable domain in full (rest from reference TRBV5-1 and TRBJ2-5): KAGVTQTPRYLIKTRGQQVTLSCSPISGHRSVSWYQQTPGQGLQFLFEYFSETQRNKGNFPGRFSGRQFSNSRSEMNVSTLELGDSALYLCASSRSGGPQETQYFGPGTRLLVL.

The chain combines TRBV6-1 with TRBJ1-2, with TRBD1 matching 7 bases. Germline CDR1 is MNHNS and CDR2 is SASEGT. J gave up 4 bases and V 8 bases, and 7 bases lay outside the gene matches. The CDR3 runs 13 residues. The CDR3 here is CASEVTGAYGYTF. The CDR3 DNA sequence: TGTGCCAGCGAGGTTACAGGGGCCTATGGCTACACCTTC.

This clone has only one observation. The chain carries TRBV11-2 and TRBJ2-1; 10 nucleotides agree with TRBD2. The CDR3 consists of 19 residues. From germline, CDR1 is SGHAT and CDR2 FQNNGV. The J segment lost 0 bases and the V segment lost 5 bases, leaving 13 bases of the junction unmatched. The CDR3 protein is CASSNLAGAQYSSYNEQFF. CDR3 sequence (DNA): TGTGCCAGCAGCAACCTAGCGGGGGCCCAATATAGCTCCTACAATGAGCAGTTCTTC.

The chain links TRBV4-2 to TRBJ1-2, with 9 bases lining up with TRBD1. V lost 4 bases and J lost 2; bases outside the gene matches: 8. Germline V gene data show CDR1 as LGHNA and CDR2 as YNFKEQ. The CDR3 loop spans 16 amino acids. As DNA, the CDR3 is TGTGCCAGCAGCCGTTTGATCGGACAGGGGAACTATGGCTACACCTTC. As protein: CASSRLIGQGNYGYTF.

V usage is TRBV5-1 and J usage is TRBJ2-1; TRBD2 matches at 8 bases. CDR3 length equals 15 residues. Germline CDR1 reads SGHRS; CDR2 reads YFSETQ. The V and J ends lost 0 bases and 4 bases, in that order; junction bases with no gene match: 3. The CDR3: CASSLDGGGYNEQFF. CDR3 nucleotide sequence: TGCGCCAGCAGCTTGGACGGGGGGGGTTACAATGAGCAGTTCTTC.

The rearrangement joins TRBV10-2 to TRBJ2-2; possible D gene TRBD1, 6 bases. Between the trimmed V and J ends, which lost 4 bases and 4 bases, there was a span of 13 bases. Per germline, CDR1 WSHSY and CDR2 SAAADI. This CDR3 comprises 15 residues. The CDR3, as DNA: TGCGCCAGCAGTGGAAGGACAGCGATCACCGGGGAGCTGTTTTTT. Residues: CASSGRTAITGELFF.

This clone was detected only once. This sequence joins TRBV9 and TRBJ2-5; TRBD2 matches 14 bases. Germline V gene data show CDR1 as SGDLS and CDR2 as YYNGEE. V trimming: 3 bases; J trimming: 9 bases; junction bases outside the gene matches: 7. The CDR3 consists of 15 residues. The CDR3 region is CASSATGLAGGPQYF. The CDR3 region has the DNA TGTGCCAGCAGCGCTACCGGACTAGCGGGGGGACCCCAGTACTTC.

This chain links TRBV28 with TRBJ2-1; the D gene is possibly TRBD1 (6 bases). The CDR3 consists of 16 residues. Germline lookup yields CDR1 MDHEN and CDR2 SYDVKM. Trimming took off 8 bases at V and 6 bases at J, with 23 bases between the two ends. As DNA, the CDR3 is TGTGCCAGCCGCATTCAGGGGCAGGGTCAAGGCAATGAGCAGTTCTTC. It yields the protein CASRIQGQGQGNEQFF.

The table lists this clone with a few counts. The chain carries TRBV6-6 and TRBJ1-3; D unclear. In germline, CDR1 is MNHNY, CDR2 SVGAGI (reference sequence). V was shortened by 6 bases and J by 2 bases, with 11 bases between the two germline ends. The CDR3 has 14 amino acids. Here the CDR3 DNA reads TGTGCCAGCAGCCACCACAGAACTGGAAACACCATATATTTT. As protein: CASSHHRTGNTIYF.

The chain carries TRBV7-3 and TRBJ2-7; 8 bases are a match to TRBD1. Losses at the gene ends were 5 bases for V and 6 bases for J; bases not matched to a gene: 9. The CDR3 runs 14 residues. Germline loops: CDR1 SGHTA, CDR2 FQGTGA. The CDR3 loop is CASSPQGAWGEQYF. DNA for the CDR3: TGTGCCAGCAGCCCTCAGGGGGCATGGGGCGAGCAGTACTTC.